This T cell receptor (beta chain) was found in a study of cytomegalovirus exposure and HLA in healthy donors. Findings of the study overall: A prior analysis recorded that most TCR beta V segments were productive about 87% or about 30% of the time. By HLA locus, TCR association rates varied in a later analysis, with DRB1 showing the most and HLA-C the fewest. The study recorded some 160 TCR beta chains that were cytomegalovirus-associated.

V dropped 4 bases and J dropped 5 bases, with 12 bases sitting between them. CDR3 length equals 14 residues. The germline CDR1 and CDR2 sequences are SNHLY and FYNNEI. This clone was detected only a few times. Its antigen is not identified. The PCR employed 60 Vbeta primers together with 13 Jbeta primers. Generated by immunoSEQ multiplex PCR, the TCRdb table keeps only in-frame clones and is missing some. Of some 100,000 clones detected, roughly 70% appear once; the ten largest clones hold 15% to 20%. The receptor comes from a woman between 18 and 30 years old in good health and CMV-seropositive. Sequenced material: PBMCs. The rearrangement links TRBV2 to TRBJ2-1, with D maybe TRBD1 (5 bases). CDR3 region: CASSGFQGNNEQFF. The CDR3 coding sequence is TGTGCCAGCAGTGGATTCCAGGGAAACAATGAGCAGTTCTTC.